This is a list of T cell receptor beta chains from one sample in a study of STAT3 mutations in large granular lymphocyte leukemia. Sequenced by immunoSEQ multiplex PCR; TCRdb stores in-frame clones only, minus some. Of some 30,000 clones listed, roughly 80% are singletons. Sequences were obtained from peripheral blood mononuclear cells. Receptors originate from a woman between 45 and 60 years old with T-cell large granular lymphocyte leukemia. Some clones in this sample may be carry-over from other donors' samples. Both conserved end residues are trimmed from each CDR3. The order of the fields is D gene, J gene, V gene, CDR3 protein. The D gene is left open where the match is weak.

D gene: .
J gene: TRBJ1-3
V gene: TRBV30
CDR3 protein: AWSVGTAGNTIY

D gene: TRBD1
J gene: TRBJ2-7
V gene: TRBV5-1
CDR3 protein: ASSPTDRLYEQY

D gene: .
J gene: TRBJ2-5
V gene: TRBV18
CDR3 protein: ASSPPRGGYQETQY

D gene: .
J gene: TRBJ2-1
V gene: TRBV5-1
CDR3 protein: ASSLDPRSSYNEQF

D gene: TRBD2
J gene: TRBJ2-7
V gene: TRBV27
CDR3 protein: ASSFLAGVGTYEQY

D gene: TRBD1
J gene: TRBJ2-2
V gene: TRBV7-2
CDR3 protein: ASSLTGVGTGELF

D gene: TRBD1
J gene: TRBJ1-5
V gene: TRBV28
CDR3 protein: ASSRRQRGTVYQPQH

D gene: TRBD1
J gene: TRBJ1-4
V gene: TRBV27
CDR3 protein: ASRPEGTGNEKLF

D gene: TRBD1
J gene: TRBJ1-2
V gene: TRBV9
CDR3 protein: ASSTGQSYGYT

D gene: TRBD1
J gene: TRBJ1-1
V gene: TRBV18
CDR3 protein: ASSPLDRGTEAF

D gene: .
J gene: TRBJ2-3
V gene: TRBV7-6
CDR3 protein: ASSPLTSTDTQY

D gene: .
J gene: TRBJ1-4
V gene: TRBV12-5
CDR3 protein: ASGLSSAEKLF

D gene: .
J gene: TRBJ1-2
V gene: TRBV7-9
CDR3 protein: ASSPIRGGYT

D gene: .
J gene: TRBJ1-5
V gene: TRBV6-4
CDR3 protein: ATSSQPQH

D gene: .
J gene: TRBJ2-7
V gene: TRBV7-2
CDR3 protein: ASSLAGAYEQY

D gene: .
J gene: TRBJ1-2
V gene: TRBV18
CDR3 protein: ASSPAPLGSNYGYT

D gene: .
J gene: TRBJ2-7
V gene: TRBV30
CDR3 protein: AWSVRGAPYEQY

D gene: .
J gene: TRBJ1-3
V gene: TRBV6-5
CDR3 protein: ASTQGQGGNTIY

D gene: .
J gene: TRBJ2-7
V gene: TRBV9
CDR3 protein: ASSAQGSYEQY

D gene: .
J gene: TRBJ2-6
V gene: TRBV11-3
CDR3 protein: ASSNKGSGANVLT

D gene: .
J gene: TRBJ1-2
V gene: TRBV28
CDR3 protein: ASSSLGIYYGYT

D gene: .
J gene: TRBJ2-7
V gene: TRBV2
CDR3 protein: ASKDGSSYEQY